This T cell receptor (beta chain) originates from a study of shared clonotypes between healthy human individuals. Sequencing was performed with immunoSEQ multiplex PCR; in TCRdb, only in-frame clones are kept and a portion is missing. The sample comprises 950,000 to 1,100,000 clones, 75% to 80% of which are singletons, and more than 0.55% rests with the top ten. CDR1 SNHLY and CDR2 FYNNEI come from the germline V gene. V lost 8 bases, J lost 6 bases, and 15 bases lay in between. The CDR3 totals 13 residues. The clonotype was recovered from a man aged 18 to 30 in good health. Some clones in this sample may be carry-over from other donors' samples. This chain links TRBV2 with TRBJ2-3; D is ambiguous. Source material: memory CD4+ T cells from PBMCs. Subset meaning: CD45RA-negative fraction. As DNA, the CDR3 is TGTGCCAGCTCGACGCCCTTCCTTGATACGCAGTATTTT. Protein: CASSTPFLDTQYF.